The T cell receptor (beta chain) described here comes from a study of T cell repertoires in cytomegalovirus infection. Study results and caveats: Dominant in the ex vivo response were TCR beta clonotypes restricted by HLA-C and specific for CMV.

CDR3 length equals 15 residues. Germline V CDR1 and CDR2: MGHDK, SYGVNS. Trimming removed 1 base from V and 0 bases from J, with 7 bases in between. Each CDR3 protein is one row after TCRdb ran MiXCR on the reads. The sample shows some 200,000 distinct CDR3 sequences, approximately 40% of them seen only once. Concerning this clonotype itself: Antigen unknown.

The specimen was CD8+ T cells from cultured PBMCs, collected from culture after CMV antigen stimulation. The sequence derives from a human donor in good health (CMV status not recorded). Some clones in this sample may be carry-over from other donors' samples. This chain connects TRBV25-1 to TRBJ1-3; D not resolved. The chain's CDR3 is CASSEFGASGNTIYF. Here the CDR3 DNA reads TGTGCCAGCAGTGAATTTGGAGCCTCTGGAAACACCATATATTTT.